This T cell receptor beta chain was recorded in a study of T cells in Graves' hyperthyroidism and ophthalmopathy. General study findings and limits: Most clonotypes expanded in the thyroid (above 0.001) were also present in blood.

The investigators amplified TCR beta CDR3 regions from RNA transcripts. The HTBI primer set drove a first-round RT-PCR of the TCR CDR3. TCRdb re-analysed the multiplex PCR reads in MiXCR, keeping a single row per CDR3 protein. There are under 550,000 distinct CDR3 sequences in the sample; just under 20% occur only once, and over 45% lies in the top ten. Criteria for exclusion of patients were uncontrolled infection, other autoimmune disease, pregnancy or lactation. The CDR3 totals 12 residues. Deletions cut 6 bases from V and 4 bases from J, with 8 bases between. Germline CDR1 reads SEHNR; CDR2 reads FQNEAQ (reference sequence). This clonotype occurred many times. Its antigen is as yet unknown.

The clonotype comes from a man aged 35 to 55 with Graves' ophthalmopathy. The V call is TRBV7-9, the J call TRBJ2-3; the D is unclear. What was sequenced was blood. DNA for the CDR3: TGTGCCAGCAGTGTCAGTTCAGATACGCAGTATTTT. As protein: CASSVSSDTQYF.